These 24 T cell receptor beta chains originate from one sample sequenced in a study of OX40 agonist ivuxolimab in advanced cancers. Some clones are missing from TCRdb's copy, which holds only in-frame ones; the method was immunoSEQ multiplex PCR. In the table there are around 83,000 clones, over 75% of which are singletons. Sequences were derived from CD4+ or CD8+ T cells sorted from blood, sampled in a trial of the OX40 agonist ivuxolimab. These receptors were taken from an adult with an advanced solid tumor such as melanoma, head and neck, liver or kidney cancer.

V usage is TRBV2 and J usage is TRBJ2-3, with 7 bases identical to TRBD2. Looked up from germline, CDR1 is SNHLY and CDR2 is FYNNEI. This CDR3 is built from 14 residues. V lost 10 bases and J lost 2; bases outside the gene matches: 9. The CDR3 sequence: CATKLAQDTDTQYF. CDR3 bases: TGTGCCACCAAACTAGCGCAAGACACAGATACGCAGTATTTT.

The chain carries TRBV2 and TRBJ2-4; possibly TRBD1 for D (5 bases). Germline V CDR1 and CDR2: SNHLY, FYNNEI. V was pared by 2 bases and J by 1 base, with 9 bases between. CDR3 size: 15 residues. The CDR3 reads CASSELDSAKNIQYF. The CDR3 coding sequence is TGTGCCAGCAGTGAACTCGACAGTGCCAAAAACATTCAGTACTTC.

The V call is TRBV7-2, the J call TRBJ2-1, with 12 bases identical to TRBD2. V lost 1 base to trimming and J lost 14 bases; unmatched junction nucleotides: 0. Germline V CDR1 and CDR2: SGHTA, FQGNSA. This CDR3 comprises 12 residues. CDR3 residues: CASSLGTSGKFF. DNA of the CDR3: TGTGCCAGCAGCTTAGGGACTAGCGGGAAGTTCTTC. Using reference TRBV7-2 and TRBJ2-1 for the parts outside the CDR3, the full variable domain is GAGVSQSPSNKVTEKGKDVELRCDPISGHTALYWYRQSLGQGLEFLIYFQGNSAPDKSGLPSDRFSAERTGGSVSTLTIQRTQQEDSAVYLCASSLGTSGKFFGPGTRLTVL.

The chain joins TRBV4-2 to TRBJ1-4, with no clear D. The germline V gene has CDR1 LGHNA and CDR2 YNFKEQ. The V and J ends lost 1 base and 0 bases respectively, with 9 bases between them. The CDR3 covers 16 residues. The CDR3 here is CASSQGHSATNEKLFF. DNA for the CDR3: TGTGCCAGCAGCCAAGGTCACAGTGCAACTAATGAAAAACTGTTTTTT.

The chain employs TRBV7-9 and TRBJ1-1; no firm D call. Germline CDR1 and CDR2: SEHNR and FQNEAQ (reference sequence). CDR3 length: 14 residues. V was trimmed by 1 base and J by 3 bases, leaving 9 bases between them. Here the CDR3 reads CASSLDSRDTEAFF. CDR3 bases: TGTGCCAGCAGCTTAGACAGCCGGGACACTGAAGCTTTCTTT.

The V gene is TRBV28, the J gene TRBJ1-2, with TRBD1 matching 10 bases. CDR3 length: 13 residues. Trimming took 8 bases from V and 4 from J; bases not matched to a gene: 4. From germline, CDR1 is MDHEN and CDR2 SYDVKM. CDR3 DNA: TGTGCCAGCCGGACAGGGGGGGGCTATGGCTACACCTTC. Protein: CASRTGGGYGYTF.

The CDR3 is CASSTSDRLGNTIYF. The CDR3, as DNA: TGTGCCAGCAGTACGTCCGACAGGTTGGGAAACACCATATATTTT. The V and J genes are TRBV28 and TRBJ1-3; possibly TRBD1 for D (6 bases). This CDR3 has 15 residues. CDR1 is MDHEN and CDR2 is SYDVKM in the germline V gene. V lost 5 bases, J lost 4 bases, and 15 bases lay in between.

Only one count was recorded for this clone. The chain is built from TRBV5-1 and TRBJ1-2, with 9 bases lining up with TRBD1. The length of the CDR3 is 15 residues. CDR1 is SGHRS, CDR2 YFSETQ, per germline. With 3 bases clipped from V and 3 bases from J, the junction kept 6 bases outside the gene matches. The CDR3 region is CASSSGQGNHYGYTF. CDR3 nucleotides: TGCGCCAGCAGCTCAGGACAGGGGAACCACTATGGCTACACCTTC.

The chain combines TRBV7-2 with TRBJ1-2; 11 bases agree with TRBD1. This CDR3 is built from 14 residues. The junction had 6 bases not matched to a gene; V was cut back by 4 bases and J by 8 bases. Germline V lookup: CDR1 SGHTA, CDR2 FQGNSA. The CDR3 DNA reads TGTGCCAGCAGCTCCCACGGGACAGGGGGAGGCTACACCTTC. It yields the protein CASSSHGTGGGYTF.

The V and J genes are TRBV5-1 and TRBJ1-2, with TRBD1 matching 9 bases. The CDR3 length is 12 residues. In germline, CDR1 is SGHRS, CDR2 YFSETQ. V shed 4 bases, J shed 7 bases, and the junction held 2 bases outside the gene matches. The CDR3 coding sequence is TGCGCCAGCAGCCAACAGGGGGCTGGCTACACCTTC. The encoded protein is CASSQQGAGYTF.

This rearrangement joins TRBV5-6 to TRBJ2-7, with D possibly matching TRBD1 (5 bases). The CDR3 has 11 amino acids. Germline lookup yields CDR1 SGHDT and CDR2 YYEEEE. Trimming took 4 bases from V and 4 from J, leaving 6 bases between them. CDR3 sequence reads: CASSAGYEQYF. CDR3 bases: TGTGCCAGCAGCGCAGGGTACGAGCAGTACTTC. The full variable domain, completed using reference TRBV5-6 and TRBJ2-7, is DAGVTQSPTHLIKTRGQQVTLRCSPKSGHDTVSWYQQALGQGPQFIFQYYEEEERQRGNFPDRFSGHQFPNYSSELNVNALLLGDSALYLCASSAGYEQYFGPGTRLTVT.

The J gene is TRBJ1-2, the V gene TRBV30; the D is unclear. The germline gives CDR1 GTSNPN, CDR2 SVGIG (reference sequence). CDR3 size: 10 residues. V lost 7 bases to trimming and J lost 8 bases, with 11 bases between them. The CDR3 nucleotides read TGTGCCTTCAACGGGAGAGGCTACACCTTC. This codes for CAFNGRGYTF.

V is TRBV10-3 and J is TRBJ1-2; 7 nucleotides align to TRBD1. The CDR3 is 13 residues long. Trimming removed 6 bases from V and 6 bases from J; junction bases left unmatched: 7. Germline CDR1 is ENHRY and CDR2 is SYGVKD. The CDR3 nucleotides read TGTGCCATCAGGACAGGGAAGCAAGATGGCTACACCTTC. Amino acids: CAIRTGKQDGYTF.

This chain uses TRBV7-9 with TRBJ2-5; D may be TRBD2 (6 bases). Trimming cost V 7 bases and J 5 bases, with 14 bases left between them. CDR3 length equals 13 residues. Germline V CDR1 and CDR2: SEHNR, FQNEAQ (reference sequence). The CDR3 sequence: CASTLGGGETQYF. CDR3 nucleotide sequence: TGTGCCAGCACCCTAGGCGGAGGGGAGACCCAGTACTTC.

The rearrangement joins TRBV5-4 to TRBJ2-1; 7 bases line up with TRBD2. J gave up 2 bases and V 3 bases, and 8 bases lay outside the gene matches. CDR1 and CDR2 from the germline V gene are SGHNT and YYREEE (reference sequence). This CDR3 has 16 amino acids. CDR3 DNA sequence: TGTGCCAGCAGCTCCTTTTTGGGGAGGGCCTACAATGAGCAGTTCTTC. Its translation: CASSSFLGRAYNEQFF.

The J gene is TRBJ2-4, the V gene TRBV7-3, with TRBD1 identical over 7 bases. The CDR3 consists of 13 residues. Germline-derived CDR1 and CDR2 are SGHTA and FQGTGA. J was trimmed by 8 bases and V by 5 bases; bases with no gene match: 6. CDR3 sequence: CASSPYQGDIQYF. In DNA, the CDR3 is TGTGCCAGCAGCCCCTATCAGGGGGACATTCAGTACTTC.

The gene calls are TRBV28 and TRBJ2-6; D is uncertain. The V gene's germline CDR1 is MDHEN and CDR2 SYDVKM. This CDR3 spans 12 amino acids. Trimming shortened V by 7 bases and J by 0 bases, and 1 base separated the two germline ends. The DNA of the CDR3 is TGTGCCAGCACCTCTGGGGCCAACGTCCTGACTTTC. Translated, it gives CASTSGANVLTF.

The table lists this clone with a count of one. This sequence joins TRBV5-1 and TRBJ2-7; 8 positions agree with TRBD1. Trimming took 9 bases from V and 1 from J; bases not matched to a gene: 12. There are 15 residues in the CDR3. The germline gives CDR1 SGHRS, CDR2 YFSETQ. This CDR3 is CATKFVTGDSYEQYF. CDR3 sequence (DNA): TGCGCCACCAAGTTCGTGACAGGGGATTCCTACGAGCAGTACTTC.

The rearrangement links TRBV2 to TRBJ2-5; 9 positions match TRBD1. CDR1 and CDR2 from the germline V gene are SNHLY and FYNNEI. J gave up 1 base and V 8 bases, and 5 bases lay outside the gene matches. This CDR3 spans 14 amino acids. In nucleotides, the CDR3 is TGTGCCAGCCGTTCGGGACAGGGCCAAGAGACCCAGTACTTC. It codes for CASRSGQGQETQYF.

V usage is TRBV7-2 and J usage is TRBJ2-5; 15 bases align to TRBD2. CDR1 is SGHTA, CDR2 FQGNSA, per germline. The CDR3 totals 16 residues. Trimming cost V 7 bases and J 4 bases; bases outside gene matches: 7. The CDR3 protein is CASTPGGLAGGETQYF. The CDR3 bases are TGTGCCAGCACCCCAGGGGGACTAGCGGGGGGAGAGACCCAGTACTTC.

This chain joins TRBV28 and TRBJ1-1; the D gene is possibly TRBD1 (6 bases). The V gene lost 0 bases and the J gene lost 4 bases, with 15 bases spanning the gap. The CDR3 loop spans 16 amino acids. Germline assignment: CDR1 MDHEN and CDR2 SYDVKM. The CDR3 DNA follows: TGTGCCAGCAGTTTATGGACAGGAGGGGTTTTCACTGAAGCTTTCTTT. It translates to CASSLWTGGVFTEAFF.

The chain recombines TRBV14 with TRBJ1-2, with D unclear. V lost 3 bases and J 6 bases, leaving 5 bases between the germline ends. The CDR3 totals 11 residues. Germline CDR1 reads SGHDN; CDR2 reads FVKESK. CDR3 nucleotides: TGTGCCAGCAGCCACATTGATGGCTACACCTTC. Its protein is CASSHIDGYTF. The complete variable domain, with remaining parts taken from reference TRBV14 and TRBJ1-2, reads EAGVTQFPSHSVIEKGQTVTLRCDPISGHDNLYWYRRVMGKEIKFLLHFVKESKQDESGMPNNRFLAERTGGTYSTLKVQPAELEDSGVYFCASSHIDGYTFGSGTRLTVV.

This chain links TRBV6-5 with TRBJ2-1; TRBD2 matches at 13 bases. Per germline, CDR1 MNHEY and CDR2 SVGAGI. The CDR3 contains 13 residues. V lost 2 bases to trimming and J lost 14 bases; unmatched junction nucleotides: 3. CDR3: CASSYGLAGDEFF. The CDR3 coding sequence is TGTGCCAGCAGTTACGGACTAGCGGGAGACGAGTTCTTC.

The V gene is TRBV5-1, the J gene TRBJ1-4; perhaps TRBD1 as D (5 bases). In germline, CDR1 is SGHRS, CDR2 YFSETQ. The CDR3 length is 15 residues. V was pared by 0 bases and J by 8 bases, with 14 bases between. CDR3 in DNA: TGCGCCAGCAGCTTGGGGTCTGGGGGTGAAGAAAAACTGTTTTTT. The encoded protein is CASSLGSGGEEKLFF.